The clone carrying this TCR beta chain has at least ten counts. No antigen is known for it. Trimming shortened V by 5 bases and J by 7 bases, and 18 bases separated the two germline ends. This CDR3 comprises 15 residues. The germline V gene has CDR1 SGHAT and CDR2 FQNNGV. These data originate in a study of T cell repertoires in cytomegalovirus infection. Study findings and constraints: The ex vivo response showed dominance by HLA-C-restricted CMV-specific TCR beta clonotypes.

TCRdb recomputed calls from the reads with MiXCR, one row per CDR3 protein. The repertoire holds about 140,000 distinct CDR3 sequences, with about 6.1% as singletons. The V gene is TRBV11-2, the J gene TRBJ1-3, with a weak D call TRBD1 (6 bases). Sample: PBMCs. This sequence was found in a human donor in good health (CMV status not recorded). Some clones in this sample may be carry-over from other donors' samples. This chain's CDR3 is CASSPPGHPRNTIYF. The CDR3 DNA is TGTGCCAGCAGCCCCCCGGGACACCCGAGGAACACCATATATTTT.